This TCR beta chain emerged from a study of CD8 T cells in Susac syndrome. When the RNA was reverse transcribed, random hexamers were used with an input of about 0.45 to 1 ug. Via MiXCR, TCRdb re-called the immunoSEQ multiplex PCR reads, giving one row per CDR3 protein. In the table there are 250,000 or so distinct CDR3 sequences, around 93% of which are singletons. The CDR3 length is 16 residues. Trimming cost V 1 base and J 2 bases, with 15 bases left between them. Germline V gives CDR1 SNHLY, CDR2 FYNNEI. Sequencing was done on a sample of CD4+ T cells from PBMCs. The clonotype was recovered from a human donor with multiple sclerosis. The chain couples TRBV2 to TRBJ2-7; D remains unclear. This CDR3 reads CASSEVGKGLPYEQYV. The CDR3 region has the DNA TGTGCCAGCAGTGAAGTGGGTAAAGGGCTTCCCTACGAGCAGTACGTC.